This T cell receptor beta chain was retrieved from a study of cytomegalovirus exposure and HLA in healthy donors. Findings and caveats of the study: Later work associated fewer than 20,000 TCR beta sequences with HLA alleles at 0.05 false discovery rate. Evidence from a later analysis indicated that most CMV-associated TCR beta chains looked HLA-restricted. For most TCR beta V segments, an earlier analysis put the productive rate at about 87% or about 30% of the time.

With 60 Vbeta and 13 Jbeta primers, the PCR was carried out. Assay used: immunoSEQ multiplex PCR; TCRdb lists only in-frame clones, some missing. The sample has roughly 130,000 clones, about 63% seen once. A note on this clone: Its antigen remains unknown.

The CDR3 has 14 residues. The V and J ends lost 8 bases and 7 bases, in that order; junction bases with no gene match: 6. CDR1 and CDR2 from the germline V gene are KGHSH and LQKENI. Nominal health characterized the donors when sampled, though unrecorded immune exposures were likely. The specimen was PBMCs. This TCR was recovered from a man in his thirties or forties in good health and CMV-seropositive. V and J are TRBV18 and TRBJ2-4; TRBD1 aligns across 12 bases. DNA for the CDR3: TGTGCCAGCCGCGAGGGACAGGGGGCGAACATTCAGTACTTC. It encodes CASREGQGANIQYF. The full variable domain, its missing parts supplied by reference TRBV18 and TRBJ2-4, is NAGVMQNPRHLVRRRGQEARLRCSPMKGHSHVYWYRQLPEEGLKFMVYLQKENIIDESGMPKERFSAEFPKEGPSILRIQQVVRGDSAAYFCASREGQGANIQYFGAGTRLSVL.